A single sample gave rise to the 19 T cell receptor beta chains below, sequenced in a study of beta chain features in type 1 diabetes (dated 2018 in TCRdb). Findings and caveats that apply to the study as a whole: Type 1 diabetes patients showed a moderate but significant shortening of TCRB CDR3 length in all four CD4+ subsets.

Receptor amplification or capture employed the immunoSEQ multiplex PCR assay. The entire isolated RNA was reverse transcribed using the High Capacity cDNA Reverse Transcription Kit, and thus expressed TCRB transcripts were sequenced. TCRdb took over this immuneACCESS table, retaining in-frame rearrangements with V and J assigned. Such tables are incomplete; in checked studies, under half of the missing clones stem from an unresolved V gene, and the remainder is unexplained. The sample contains approximately 100,000 clones, roughly 28% of them found a single time. 0.5% to 0.55% of the sample comes from the top ten. These TCRs' antigens remain unknown. Sequenced: central memory CD4+ T cells from blood. The receptors shown here come from a woman aged 18-29 years with type 1 diabetes.

The rearrangement uses TRBV30 and TRBJ2-2, with D maybe TRBD2 (5 bases). The CDR3 is 15 amino acids. Germline V gives CDR1 GTSNPN, CDR2 SVGIG (reference sequence). The ends were cut back, 4 bases at V and 0 bases at J, with 12 bases in the middle. As DNA, the CDR3 is TGTGCCTGGACCGGACTGGACGCGAACACCGGGGAGCTGTTTTTT. Amino acids: CAWTGLDANTGELFF.

V is TRBV27 and J is TRBJ1-5, with 9 bases lining up with TRBD1. The CDR3 spans 15 residues. CDR1 MNHEY and CDR2 SMNVEV come from the germline V gene (reference sequence). V was clipped by 5 bases and J by 3 bases; unmatched bases: 5. CDR3 loop: CASSPGDRDNQPQHF. CDR3 coding DNA: TGTGCCAGCAGTCCCGGGGACAGGGACAATCAGCCCCAGCATTTT.

The chain employs TRBV4-1 and TRBJ2-4; weak D call: TRBD2 (7 bases). Germline-derived CDR1 and CDR2 are MGHRA and YSYEKL. V lost 0 bases and J 1 base, leaving 19 bases between the germline ends. The CDR3 runs to 19 residues. CDR3 DNA sequence: TGCGCCAGCAGCCAAGAAGGAGGGGGGGTGAAGGCGGCCAAAAACATTCAGTACTTC. It specifies CASSQEGGGVKAAKNIQYF.

This clone was observed a few times. CDR3 in amino acids: CASTQNNEQFF. CDR3 nucleotide sequence: TGTGCCAGCACCCAAAACAATGAGCAGTTCTTC. The chain couples TRBV6-1 to TRBJ2-1; D remains unclear. Trimming removed 7 bases from V and 5 bases from J, with 6 bases in between. From germline, CDR1 is MNHNS and CDR2 SASEGT. This CDR3 comprises 11 residues.

The rearrangement joins TRBV7-2 to TRBJ2-5, with 8 positions matching TRBD1. There are 14 residues in the CDR3. The junction had 4 bases not matched to a gene; V was cut back by 3 bases and J by 4 bases. The V gene's germline CDR1 is SGHTA and CDR2 FQGNSA. The chain's CDR3 is CASSFGQGGETQYF. In DNA form, the CDR3 reads TGTGCCAGCAGCTTCGGACAGGGCGGAGAGACCCAGTACTTC.

CDR3 amino acids: CASSSALTSDEQFF. Here the CDR3 DNA reads TGTGCCAGCAGCTCCGCCTTAACAAGCGATGAGCAGTTCTTC. The chain joins TRBV5-4 to TRBJ2-1; D call uncertain. The CDR3 has 14 amino acids. Germline assignment: CDR1 SGHNT and CDR2 YYREEE (reference sequence). V lost 3 bases and J 8 bases, leaving 15 bases between the germline ends.

The chain uses TRBV19 and TRBJ2-1, with 9 bases fitting TRBD2. V lost 5 bases and J lost 4; bases outside the gene matches: 6. CDR1 and CDR2 (germline): LNHDA, SQIVND (reference sequence). This CDR3 region has 15 residues. This chain's CDR3 is CASSPSGRRYNEQFF. DNA for the CDR3: TGTGCCAGTAGTCCCAGCGGGAGGCGATACAATGAGCAGTTCTTC.

V gene TRBV27 combines with J gene TRBJ2-5, with TRBD2 identical over 9 bases. V shed 5 bases and J 1 base; nucleotides not matched to a gene: 8. The length of the CDR3 is 16 residues. Germline CDR1 MNHEY, CDR2 SMNVEV (reference sequence). The CDR3 DNA reads TGTGCCAGCAGTCCGGGGGGTAGCGGGAGCCAAGAGACCCAGTACTTC. Amino acids: CASSPGGSGSQETQYF.

This clone appeared a few times. The CDR3 is CASSPLSSGYEQYF. In nucleotides, the CDR3 is TGTGCCAGCAGCCCGCTTAGTAGCGGCTACGAGCAGTACTTC. V is TRBV7-9 and J is TRBJ2-7; perhaps TRBD2 as D (6 bases). CDR3 length: 14 amino acids. CDR1 and CDR2 (germline): SEHNR, FQNEAQ (reference sequence). The V and J ends lost 5 bases and 3 bases respectively, with 14 bases between them.

This chain joins TRBV7-9 and TRBJ2-4; 10 nucleotides align to TRBD2. With 2 bases clipped from V and 8 bases from J, the junction kept 6 bases outside the gene matches. CDR3 length: 15 amino acids. CDR1 is SEHNR, CDR2 FQNEAQ, per germline (reference sequence). The CDR3: CASSLRASGSDIQYF. CDR3 in DNA: TGTGCCAGCAGCTTAAGGGCTAGCGGGAGTGACATTCAGTACTTC.

This rearrangement joins TRBV6-5 to TRBJ2-5, with D possibly being TRBD1 (6 bases). The DNA matches TRBJ2-7 better at its end, which makes the J call doubtful. Germline CDR1 and CDR2: MNHEY and SVGAGI. CDR3 length: 14 residues. The CDR3 sequence: CASRIGQTTYEQYF. Written as DNA, the CDR3 is TGTGCCAGCAGGATTGGACAGACGACCTACGAGCAGTACTTC.

In its sample, this clone was seen many times. This chain connects TRBV23-1 to TRBJ2-5; TRBD1 aligns across 7 bases. TRBV23-1 is known as an ORF, though its function is uncertain. The V and J ends lost 8 bases and 0 bases, in that order; junction bases with no gene match: 0. The CDR3 runs 12 residues. The DNA of the CDR3 is TGCGCCAGCGGACAGGACCAAGAGACCCAGTACTTC. Amino acid sequence: CASGQDQETQYF.

The CDR3 DNA follows: TGTGCCAGCAGCTCCACGGGGACTACGAACTCTGGAAACACCATATATTTT. It is translated as CASSSTGTTNSGNTIYF. The chain has TRBV5-5 and TRBJ1-3, with D possibly matching TRBD1 (5 bases). CDR1 SGHKS and CDR2 YYEKEE come from the germline V gene (reference sequence). There are 17 residues in the CDR3. The V end was cut by 3 bases, the J end by 0 bases, with 16 bases between.

CDR3 region: CASSSSSEAYGYTF. CDR3 sequence (DNA): TGTGCCAGCAGCTCCTCTTCGGAGGCCTATGGCTACACCTTC. The V call is TRBV7-6, the J call TRBJ1-2; D is unresolved. V shed 4 bases and J shed 4 bases, with 13 bases lying between them. Germline loops: CDR1 SGHVS, CDR2 FNYEAQ. CDR3 length equals 14 residues.

The sample holds a few counts of this clone. This chain joins TRBV5-4 and TRBJ2-7, with 9 bases fitting TRBD1. Germline loops: CDR1 SGHNT, CDR2 YYREEE (reference sequence). After removal of 3 bases from V and 4 bases from J, the junction contained 8 bases not matched to a gene. CDR3 length equals 15 residues. The CDR3 DNA is TGTGCCAGCAGCTCCCAAGCACAGGGGGCTTACGAGCAGTACTTC. This gives the protein CASSSQAQGAYEQYF.

The chain recombines TRBV5-5 with TRBJ2-3, with 12 positions matching TRBD2. Trimming at V came to 4 bases and at J to 2 bases, leaving 5 bases not matched to a gene. The CDR3 covers 16 residues. Per the germline V gene, CDR1 is SGHKS and CDR2 is YYEKEE (reference sequence). The DNA for the CDR3 is TGTGCCAGCAGCCGAACTAGCGGGAGGCTCACAGATACGCAGTATTTT. Encoded protein: CASSRTSGRLTDTQYF.

The chain has TRBV6-7 and TRBJ2-5; 9 bases align to TRBD1. TRBV6-7 is classed as an ORF, of uncertain function. The length of the CDR3 is 16 residues. The CDR3 DNA sequence: TGTGCTACCCAACTCCGGGACAGGGCGTGGAAAGAGACCCAGTACTTC. Amino acid sequence: CATQLRDRAWKETQYF.

The chain employs TRBV9 and TRBJ2-3, with D tentatively TRBD1 (6 bases). From germline, CDR1 is SGDLS and CDR2 YYNGEE. CDR3 length: 16 residues. Trimming took off 6 bases at V and 1 base at J, with 18 bases between the two ends. The CDR3 coding sequence is TGTGCCAGCACCCAGGGGCTAGCCGACGGCACAGATACGCAGTATTTT. Translating it yields CASTQGLADGTDTQYF.

The chain employs TRBV2 and TRBJ1-1; TRBD1 is a possible D gene (6 bases). The V gene lost 7 bases and the J gene lost 1 base, with 10 bases spanning the gap. This CDR3 has 13 amino acids. Germline V gives CDR1 SNHLY, CDR2 FYNNEI. The chain's CDR3 is CASTTGQNTEAFF. The CDR3 DNA sequence: TGTGCCAGCACGACGGGACAGAACACTGAAGCTTTCTTT.